One and the same sample provided the 15 T cell receptor beta chains below, sequenced in a study of blood T cells in healthy people across ages. Primed by a sample-barcoded 5' primer and a J-beta primer mix, a second PCR proceeded for 7 to 11 cycles. MiXCR, run by TCRdb on the 5' RACE reads, gives a single entry per CDR3 protein. Here the sample spans roughly 1,800,000 distinct CDR3 sequences, roughly 49% being singletons. Sequencing input: blood. All receptors come from a woman in her thirties or forties in good health.

The chain links TRBV9 to TRBJ1-6; D remains ambiguous. Germline assignment: CDR1 SGDLS and CDR2 YYNGEE. The CDR3 has 15 residues. The V and J ends lost 0 bases and 6 bases respectively, with 10 bases between them. CDR3 sequence: CASSVGRRSNSPLHF. CDR3 DNA sequence: TGTGCCAGCAGCGTAGGACGGAGGTCTAATTCACCCCTCCACTTT.

Regarding this clonotype: Mismatch with germline at one junction end may stem from a read error. The V call is TRBV7-9, the J call TRBJ1-4; no firm D call. The CDR3 extends over 13 amino acids. Germline V lookup: CDR1 SEHNR, CDR2 FQNEAQ (reference sequence). CDR3 in DNA: TGTGCCAGCAGCATAGCCTCGGGGGAAAAACTGTTTTTT. It translates to CASSIASGEKLFF.

V usage is TRBV27 and J usage is TRBJ1-3, with D possibly matching TRBD1 (5 bases). This CDR3 contains 17 residues. V was trimmed by 5 bases and J by 4 bases, leaving 21 bases between them. Germline V gives CDR1 MNHEY, CDR2 SMNVEV (reference sequence). Written as DNA, the CDR3 is TGTGCCAGCAGTCCACTCGGTGGGGGGTCGGGCGGAAACACCATATATTTT. It specifies CASSPLGGGSGGNTIYF.

This clonotype was found a few times. The V and J genes are TRBV7-6 and TRBJ2-7; D remains ambiguous. The J call may be faulty, since TRBJ2-5 better matches the DNA end. The CDR3 is 18 residues long. In germline, CDR1 is SGHVS, CDR2 FNYEAQ. The DNA for the CDR3 is TGTGCCAGCAGCTTAGTTACTCATCAGCGCAGATCTTCGGAGACCCAGTACTTC. Residues: CASSLVTHQRRSSETQYF.

A few counts support this clonotype. The J gene is TRBJ1-6, the V gene TRBV6-5; perhaps TRBD1 as D (6 bases). This CDR3 is 14 amino acids long. With 3 bases removed from V and 10 bases from J, the gap between germline ends came to 13 bases. Germline V gene sequence: CDR1 MNHEY, CDR2 SVGAGI. The CDR3: CASSYGGTASPLHF. The CDR3 DNA is TGTGCCAGCAGTTATGGGGGCACGGCATCACCCCTCCACTTT.

The V and J genes are TRBV20-1 and TRBJ1-1; D not resolved. Germline CDR1 DFQATT, CDR2 SNEGSKA (reference sequence). Between the trimmed V and J ends, which lost 0 bases and 5 bases, there was a span of 13 bases. The CDR3 has 14 amino acids. CDR3 protein: CSARDRLVETEAFF. The CDR3 bases are TGCAGTGCTAGAGACCGACTTGTTGAAACTGAAGCTTTCTTT.

This chain connects TRBV5-1 to TRBJ2-7; 8 nucleotides agree with TRBD2. Unmatched junction bases numbered 9, after V lost 2 bases and J lost 2 bases. Germline values: CDR1 SGHRS, CDR2 YFSETQ. CDR3 length: 16 amino acids. The CDR3 DNA reads TGCGCCAGCAGCTTAAATGTAGCGGGGAAAACCTACGAGCAGTACTTC. It yields the protein CASSLNVAGKTYEQYF.

The chain uses TRBV27 and TRBJ2-7, with a possible D match to TRBD2 (5 bases). Trimming shortened V by 5 bases and J by 5 bases, and 16 bases separated the two germline ends. Germline V gene sequence: CDR1 MNHEY, CDR2 SMNVEV (reference sequence). The CDR3 has 14 residues. The CDR3 DNA reads TGTGCCAGCAGTCCTCTCTCTGAGAGGGACGAGCAGTACTTC. Protein sequence: CASSPLSERDEQYF.

This chain links TRBV5-1 with TRBJ2-1; the match to TRBD2 covers 7 bases. Germline CDR1 reads SGHRS; CDR2 reads YFSETQ. V shed 4 bases, J shed 6 bases, and the junction held 13 bases outside the gene matches. The CDR3 loop spans 16 amino acids. CDR3 coding DNA: TGCGCCAGCAGCCGGGGGGAGTCCCGGGGCTGCAATGAGCAGTTCTTC. Translation: CASSRGESRGCNEQFF.

CDR3 nucleotides: TGTGCCAGCAGTGATGTTTCGGCGGACTATGGCTACACCTTC. Amino acid sequence: CASSDVSADYGYTF. This chain joins TRBV2 and TRBJ1-2; D gene unclear. Germline V gene data show CDR1 as SNHLY and CDR2 as FYNNEI. Trimming pared 3 bases from V and 3 bases from J, leaving 11 bases between. CDR3 length equals 14 residues.

CDR3 coding DNA: TGTGCCAGCAGCGAATACGGAGAGGAGCTCTCTGGGGCCAACGTCCTGACTTTC. This gives the protein CASSEYGEELSGANVLTF. The J gene is TRBJ2-6, the V gene TRBV12-3 or TRBV12-4; D is ambiguous. The V end lost 6 bases, the J end lost 0 bases, and 18 bases lay between the germline ends. The CDR3 length is 18 residues.

This clonotype was detected a few times. The V call is TRBV11-2, the J call TRBJ2-5; D perhaps matches TRBD2 (5 bases). Germline V gene data show CDR1 as SGHAT and CDR2 as FQNNGV. Trimming shortened V by 4 bases and J by 2 bases, and 20 bases separated the two germline ends. The CDR3 spans 17 residues. The CDR3 DNA reads as TGTGCCAGCAGCTCCCGGACTCTGGCGTCGAAGCAAGAGACCCAGTACTTC. Amino acid sequence: CASSSRTLASKQETQYF.

The chain has TRBV5-6 and TRBJ2-1, with 10 nucleotides matching TRBD1. The germline V gene has CDR1 SGHDT and CDR2 YYEEEE. The CDR3 loop spans 15 amino acids. V was pared by 0 bases and J by 6 bases, with 3 bases of the junction left unmatched. The CDR3 loop reads CASSLDGTGANEQFF. CDR3 nucleotides: TGTGCCAGCAGCTTGGACGGGACAGGGGCCAATGAGCAGTTCTTC.

This chain uses TRBV12-3 or TRBV12-4 with TRBJ2-3, with TRBD2 matching 14 bases. The trim removed 6 bases at V and 6 bases at J, leaving 11 bases unmatched. The CDR3 extends over 17 amino acids. CDR3 amino acids: CASSLRTSGGPGDTQYF. The CDR3 nucleotides are TGTGCCAGCAGCCTTAGGACTAGCGGGGGGCCCGGGGATACGCAGTATTTT.

This clonotype was seen more than once but under ten times. The chain recombines TRBV18 with TRBJ1-2; possible D gene TRBD1, 6 bases. The ends were cut back, 8 bases at V and 2 bases at J, with 15 bases in the middle. The germline V gene encodes CDR1 KGHSH and CDR2 LQKENI. The CDR3 sequence is 14 residues long. This chain's CDR3 is CASRGQGINYGYTF. The CDR3 region has the DNA TGTGCCAGCCGGGGGCAGGGAATCAACTATGGCTACACCTTC.